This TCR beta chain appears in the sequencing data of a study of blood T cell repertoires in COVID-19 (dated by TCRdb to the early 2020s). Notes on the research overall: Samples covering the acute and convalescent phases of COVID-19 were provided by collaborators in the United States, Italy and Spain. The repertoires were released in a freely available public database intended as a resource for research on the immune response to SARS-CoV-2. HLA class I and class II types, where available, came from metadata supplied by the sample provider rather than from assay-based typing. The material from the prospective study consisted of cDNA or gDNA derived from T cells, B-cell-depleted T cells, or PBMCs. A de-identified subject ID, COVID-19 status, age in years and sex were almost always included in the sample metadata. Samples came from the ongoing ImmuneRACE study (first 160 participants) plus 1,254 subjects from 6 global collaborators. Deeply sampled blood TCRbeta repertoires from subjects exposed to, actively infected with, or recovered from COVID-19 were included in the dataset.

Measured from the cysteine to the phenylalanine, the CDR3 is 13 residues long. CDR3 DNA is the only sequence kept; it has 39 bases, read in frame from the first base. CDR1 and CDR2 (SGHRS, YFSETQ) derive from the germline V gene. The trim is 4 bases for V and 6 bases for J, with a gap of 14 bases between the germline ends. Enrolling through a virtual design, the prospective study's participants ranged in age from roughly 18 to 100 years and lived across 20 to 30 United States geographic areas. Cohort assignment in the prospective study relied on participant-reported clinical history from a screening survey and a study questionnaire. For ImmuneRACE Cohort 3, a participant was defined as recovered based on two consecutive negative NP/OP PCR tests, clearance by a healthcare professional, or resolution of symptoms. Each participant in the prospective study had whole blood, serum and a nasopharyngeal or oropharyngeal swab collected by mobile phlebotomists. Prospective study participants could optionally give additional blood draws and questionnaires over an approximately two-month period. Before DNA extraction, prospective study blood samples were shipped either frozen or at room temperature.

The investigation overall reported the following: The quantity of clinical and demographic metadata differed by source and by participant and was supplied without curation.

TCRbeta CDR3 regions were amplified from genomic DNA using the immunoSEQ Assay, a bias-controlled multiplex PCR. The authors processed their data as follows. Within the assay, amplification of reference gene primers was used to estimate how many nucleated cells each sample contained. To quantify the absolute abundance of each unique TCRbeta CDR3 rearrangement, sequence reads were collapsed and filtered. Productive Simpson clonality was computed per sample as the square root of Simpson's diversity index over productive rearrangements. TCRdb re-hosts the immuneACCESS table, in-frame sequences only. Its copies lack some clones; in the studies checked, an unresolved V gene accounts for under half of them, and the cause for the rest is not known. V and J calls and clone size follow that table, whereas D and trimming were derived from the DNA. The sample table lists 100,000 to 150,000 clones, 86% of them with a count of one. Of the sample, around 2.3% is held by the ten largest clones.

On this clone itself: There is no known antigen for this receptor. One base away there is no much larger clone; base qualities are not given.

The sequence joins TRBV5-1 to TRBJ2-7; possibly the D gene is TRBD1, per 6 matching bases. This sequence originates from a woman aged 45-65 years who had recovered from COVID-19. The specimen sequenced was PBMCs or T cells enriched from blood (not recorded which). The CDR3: CASSGITGSEQYF. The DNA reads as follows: TGCGCCAGCAGCGGAATAACAGGGTCCGAGCAGTACTTC.